These 7 T cell receptor beta chains came from one sample sequenced in a study of blood T cell repertoires in COVID-19. Data came from immunoSEQ multiplex PCR; TCRdb stores just in-frame clones and leaves some out. The sample includes more than 150,000 clones, 70% to 90% of them seen just once. Sequencing used peripheral blood. The receptors derive from a woman in her 70s with acute or convalescent COVID-19.

The chain is built from TRBV7-8 and TRBJ2-7; 9 bases map to TRBD1. The junction had 10 bases not matched to a gene; V was cut back by 4 bases and J by 3 bases. The CDR3 is made up of 16 amino acids. Germline V gives CDR1 SGHVS, CDR2 FQNEAQ. The CDR3 nucleotides read TGTGCCAGCAGCTCGTCCGGGACAGGGCTGAACTACGAGCAGTACTTC. Amino acids: CASSSSGTGLNYEQYF.

The V gene is TRBV24-1, the J gene TRBJ1-5, with 9 bases fitting TRBD1. The CDR3 is 15 amino acids. Germline CDR1 KGHDR, CDR2 SFDVKD. V gave up 3 bases and J gave up 1 base; unmatched junction bases: 0. CDR3 nucleotide sequence: TGTGCCACCAGTGATGGACAGGGGAGCAATCAGCCCCAGCATTTT. Its protein is CATSDGQGSNQPQHF.

The chain links TRBV28 to TRBJ2-1, with 15 bases identical to TRBD2. Looked up from germline, CDR1 is MDHEN and CDR2 is SYDVKM. V trimming: 6 bases; J trimming: 4 bases; junction bases outside the gene matches: 7. The CDR3 is 17 residues long. The CDR3 DNA is TGTGCCAGCAGAACGGGACTAGCGGGGGGAAGTTACAATGAGCAGTTCTTC. This sequence encodes CASRTGLAGGSYNEQFF.

The chain carries TRBV2 and TRBJ2-7, with D unclear. This CDR3 region has 12 residues. V was cut by 6 bases and J by 3 bases, with 9 bases left in between. CDR1 is SNHLY, CDR2 FYNNEI, per germline. CDR3 amino acids: CASRDQFYEQYF. The CDR3 DNA reads TGTGCCAGCAGAGATCAGTTCTACGAGCAGTACTTC.

This chain links TRBV25-1 with TRBJ1-5; unclear D gene. The V and J ends lost 2 bases and 11 bases respectively, with 19 bases between them. This CDR3 spans 15 amino acids. Germline V CDR1 and CDR2: MGHDK, SYGVNS. The CDR3 loop is CASSEPEQPLWSQHF. DNA for the CDR3: TGTGCCAGCAGTGAACCCGAACAGCCCCTATGGTCCCAGCATTTT.

The chain uses TRBV11-3 and TRBJ1-1; a possible D gene is TRBD1 (6 bases). V shed 5 bases and J shed 4 bases, with 14 bases lying between them. CDR3 length: 14 amino acids. Germline loops: CDR1 SGHNT, CDR2 YENEEA. CDR3 DNA: TGTGCCAGCAGCCTACAGGGAGTCGGCACTGAAGCTTTCTTT. Residues: CASSLQGVGTEAFF.

This clone appeared a single time. This chain joins TRBV5-1 and TRBJ1-2, with a tentative D call TRBD1 (5 bases). The CDR3 is 13 residues long. CDR1 and CDR2 (germline): SGHRS, YFSETQ. V lost 2 bases and J lost 3, with 8 bases in between. The CDR3 spells CASSFDRDYGYTF. The CDR3 region has the DNA TGCGCCAGCAGCTTCGACAGAGACTATGGCTACACCTTC.